This T cell receptor (beta chain) was sequenced during a study of T-cell reconstitution after alpha-beta-depleted transplantation in children. The TCRbeta library was prepared with unique molecular identifiers. MiXCR was run by TCRdb on the PCR reads, yielding one entry per CDR3 protein. Among approximately 350,000 distinct CDR3 sequences listed, about 17% were seen once. In germline, CDR1 is SGHAT, CDR2 FQDESV (reference sequence). The CDR3 consists of 16 residues. Deletions cut 5 bases from V and 1 base from J, with 17 bases between. This clonotype was observed a handful of times. The chain has TRBV11-1 and TRBJ2-5; D is possibly TRBD1 or TRBD2 (5 bases each). The clonotype was recovered from a male patient aged 2 to 10 who had a stem cell transplant for acute lymphoblastic leukemia, so the T cells may come from the graft donor. The sample consisted of PBMCs, mostly from graft donor cells, taken 360 days after TCRalphabeta/CD19-depleted stem cell transplant. Here the CDR3 DNA reads TGTGCCAGCAGCCCACGGGACGGAAGATTCCAAGAGACCCAGTACTTC. The encoded protein is CASSPRDGRFQETQYF.